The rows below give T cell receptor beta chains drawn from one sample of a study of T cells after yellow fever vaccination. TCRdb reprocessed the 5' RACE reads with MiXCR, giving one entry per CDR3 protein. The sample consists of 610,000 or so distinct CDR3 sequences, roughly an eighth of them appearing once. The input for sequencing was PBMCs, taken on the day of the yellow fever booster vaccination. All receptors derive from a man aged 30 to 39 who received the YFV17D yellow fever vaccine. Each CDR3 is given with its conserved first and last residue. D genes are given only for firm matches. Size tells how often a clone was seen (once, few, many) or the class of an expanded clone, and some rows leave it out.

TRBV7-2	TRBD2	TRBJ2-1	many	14	TGTGCCAGCAGTCCCCCTGGACTAGCATATGAGCAGTTCTTC	CASSPPGLAYEQFF
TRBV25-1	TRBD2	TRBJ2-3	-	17	TGTGCCAGCAGCTCCCAAGAGGCTAGCGGGAGGATAGATACGCAGTATTTT	CASSSQEASGRIDTQYF
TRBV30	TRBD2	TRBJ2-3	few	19	TGTGCCTGTTTCCTAGCGGGCACGAAAACGGTGGTGCGCACAGATACGCAGTATTTT	CACFLAGTKTVVRTDTQYF
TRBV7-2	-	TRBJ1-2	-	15	TGTGCCAGCAGCTTAGGTATCAGTTCCTTTTATGGCTACACCTTC	CASSLGISSFYGYTF
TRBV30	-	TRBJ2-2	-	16	TGTGCCTGGAGGCTTATCTTCGGCAGGAACACCGGGGAGCTGTTTTTT	CAWRLIFGRNTGELFF
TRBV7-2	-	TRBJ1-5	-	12	TGTGCCAGCAGCTTAGAAACCGGGTCCCTCCGTTTT	CASSLETGSLRF
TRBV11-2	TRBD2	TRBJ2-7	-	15	TGTGCCAGCAGCTTCGGGAGCGGGAAGACCTACGAGCAGTACTTC	CASSFGSGKTYEQYF
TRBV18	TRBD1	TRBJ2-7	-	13	TGTGCCAGCTCACCGGGACAGGGAAGCGAGCAGTACTTC	CASSPGQGSEQYF
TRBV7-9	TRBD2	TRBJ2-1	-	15	TGTGCCAGCAGCGAGACGGCGGGAGGGGGTAATGAGCAGTTCTTC	CASSETAGGGNEQFF
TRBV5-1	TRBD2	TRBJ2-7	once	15	TGCGCCAGCAGTGGGGAAGCGGGAGGGAGGTTCGAGCAGTACTTC	CASSGEAGGRFEQYF
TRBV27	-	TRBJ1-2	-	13	TGTGCCAGCAGCGGGTTTGGTGGCTATGGCTACACCTTC	CASSGFGGYGYTF